This T cell receptor beta chain was recorded in a study of T cells after yellow fever vaccination. The CDR3 length is 14 residues. V was clipped by 0 bases and J by 5 bases, with 11 bases between them. The germline CDR1 and CDR2 sequences are SGHRS and YFSETQ. Ten or more counts support this clonotype. Synthesis of TCR cDNA relied on 5'RACE template switching, which attached a universal primer site and UMIs. TCRdb reanalysed the 5' RACE reads using MiXCR and keeps one entry per CDR3 protein. This sample yields about 30,000 distinct CDR3 sequences, of which roughly 5.9% are seen a single time; 20% to 25% belongs to the top ten.

This clonotype was sampled from a man younger than 45 who received the YFV17D yellow fever vaccine. Specimen: PBMCs, either bulk or a sorted T-cell subset (CD4+, CD8+, memory, or dextramer-sorted; not recorded which), collected on the day of the yellow fever booster vaccination. The chain has TRBV5-1 and TRBJ1-1, with D possibly TRBD1 on 5 matching bases. The chain's CDR3 is CASSLDRGGTEAFF. The CDR3 DNA reads TGCGCCAGCAGCTTGGACCGCGGGGGAACTGAAGCTTTCTTT.